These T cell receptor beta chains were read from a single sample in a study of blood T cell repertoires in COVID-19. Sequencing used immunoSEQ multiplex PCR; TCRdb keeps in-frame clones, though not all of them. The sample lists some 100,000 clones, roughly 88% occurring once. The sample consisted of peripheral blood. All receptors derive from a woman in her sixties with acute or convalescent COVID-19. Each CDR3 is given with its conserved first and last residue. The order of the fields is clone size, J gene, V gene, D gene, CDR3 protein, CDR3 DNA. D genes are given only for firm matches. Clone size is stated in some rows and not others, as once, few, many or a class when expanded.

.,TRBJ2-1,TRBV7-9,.,CAVNRDGTPTYNEQFF,TGTGCCGTAAATAGAGACGGGACACCTACTTACAATGAGCAGTTCTTC
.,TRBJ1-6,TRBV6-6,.,CASSYNSGDSPLHF,TGTGCCAGCAGTTACAACAGCGGGGATTCACCCCTCCACTTT
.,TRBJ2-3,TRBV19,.,CASTVGDTQYF,TGTGCCAGTACGGTTGGAGATACGCAGTATTTT
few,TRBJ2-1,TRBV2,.,CASIEGGNEQFF,TGTGCCAGCATAGAGGGTGGGAATGAGCAGTTCTTC
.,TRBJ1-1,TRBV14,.,CASSRGLSVIEAFF,TGTGCCAGCAGCCGGGGACTTTCGGTCATTGAAGCTTTCTTT
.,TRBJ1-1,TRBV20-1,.,CSAMGDTEAFF,TGCAGTGCTATGGGAGACACTGAAGCTTTCTTT
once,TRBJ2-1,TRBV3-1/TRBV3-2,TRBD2,CASSQGWTSQFF,TGTGCCAGCAGCCAAGGGTGGACTAGTCAGTTCTTC
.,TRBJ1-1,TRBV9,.,CASSTLENTEAFF,TGTGCCAGCAGCACTCTTGAGAACACTGAAGCTTTCTTT
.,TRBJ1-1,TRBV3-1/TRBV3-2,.,CASRPTANTEAFF,TGTGCCAGCAGGCCTACAGCGAACACTGAAGCTTTCTTT
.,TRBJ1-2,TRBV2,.,CASRVGTFYTF,TGTGCCAGCAGGGTCGGGACTTTTTACACCTTC
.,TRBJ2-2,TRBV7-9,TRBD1,CASRLQGALLDGELFF,TGTGCCAGCAGGTTACAGGGGGCCCTTCTGGACGGGGAGCTGTTTTTT
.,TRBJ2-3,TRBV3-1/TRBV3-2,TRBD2,CASSPGGSGRVTQYF,TGTGCCAGCAGCCCCGGGGGAAGCGGGAGAGTCACGCAGTATTTT
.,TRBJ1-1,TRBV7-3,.,CASSLTGGGTEAFF,TGTGCCAGCAGCTTAACAGGGGGTGGCACTGAAGCTTTCTTT
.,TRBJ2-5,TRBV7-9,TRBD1,CASSFRQGGKETQYF,TGTGCCAGCAGCTTCCGACAGGGGGGGAAAGAGACCCAGTACTTC
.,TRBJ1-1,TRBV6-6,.,CASSLGGGLNTEAFF,TGTGCCAGCAGTCTCGGGGGGGGTTTGAACACTGAAGCTTTCTTT
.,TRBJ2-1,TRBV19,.,CASSNSVRRSGLDNEQFF,TGTGCCAGTAGTAATAGCGTTCGCAGATCCGGATTGGACAATGAGCAGTTCTTC
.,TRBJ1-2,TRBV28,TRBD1,CASSSLFIRDRVVDGYTF,TGTGCCAGCAGTTCCCTATTCATCCGGGACAGGGTTGTAGATGGCTACACCTTC
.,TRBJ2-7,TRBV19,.,CASSSMGRLSSYEQYF,TGTGCCAGTAGCTCAATGGGCCGCCTGAGCTCCTACGAGCAGTACTTC
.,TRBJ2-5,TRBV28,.,CASTLSGTPEQYF,TGTGCCAGCACCCTATCAGGGACTCCAGAACAGTACTTC
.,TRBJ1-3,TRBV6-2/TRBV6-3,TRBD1,CASSRDRGLSGNTIYF,TGTGCCAGCAGCCGGGACAGGGGGCTCTCTGGAAACACCATATATTTT
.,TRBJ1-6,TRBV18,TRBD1,CASSPQGTGGSPLHF,TGTGCCAGCTCACCACAAGGGACAGGGGGTTCACCCCTCCACTTT
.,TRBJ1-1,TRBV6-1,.,CASSEQGRNTEAFF,TGTGCCAGCAGTGAACAGGGGCGGAACACTGAAGCTTTCTTT
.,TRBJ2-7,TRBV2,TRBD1,CASSTDRGYEQYF,TGTGCCAGCAGTACGGACAGGGGCTACGAGCAGTACTTC
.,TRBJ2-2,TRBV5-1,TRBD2,CASARGAGDTGELFF,TGCGCCAGCGCCCGGGGAGCGGGGGACACCGGGGAGCTGTTTTTT
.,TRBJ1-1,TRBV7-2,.,CASSFFVHTEAFF,TGTGCCAGCAGCTTTTTCGTTCACACTGAAGCTTTCTTT
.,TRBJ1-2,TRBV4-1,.,CASSHPLGRGGYGYTF,TGCGCCAGCAGCCACCCCCTGGGGAGGGGGGGTTATGGCTACACCTTC
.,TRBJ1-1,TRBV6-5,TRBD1,CASRDREVGYTEAFF,TGTGCCAGCAGGGACAGGGAGGTAGGGTACACTGAAGCTTTCTTT
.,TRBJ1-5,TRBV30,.,CAWNAGSRLAQPQHF,TGTGCCTGGAACGCGGGAAGTAGGTTGGCTCAGCCCCAGCATTTT
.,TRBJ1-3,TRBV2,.,CASSEVKVRGSGNTIYF,TGTGCCAGCAGTGAAGTAAAGGTACGCGGCTCTGGAAACACCATATATTTT
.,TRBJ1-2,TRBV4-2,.,CASSQGTRAYGYTF,TGTGCCAGCAGCCAAGGAACCAGGGCCTATGGCTACACCTTC
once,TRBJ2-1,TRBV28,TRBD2,CASSPPGTPGRNEQFF,TGTGCCAGCAGTCCCCCCGGGACCCCCGGGAGGAATGAGCAGTTCTTC